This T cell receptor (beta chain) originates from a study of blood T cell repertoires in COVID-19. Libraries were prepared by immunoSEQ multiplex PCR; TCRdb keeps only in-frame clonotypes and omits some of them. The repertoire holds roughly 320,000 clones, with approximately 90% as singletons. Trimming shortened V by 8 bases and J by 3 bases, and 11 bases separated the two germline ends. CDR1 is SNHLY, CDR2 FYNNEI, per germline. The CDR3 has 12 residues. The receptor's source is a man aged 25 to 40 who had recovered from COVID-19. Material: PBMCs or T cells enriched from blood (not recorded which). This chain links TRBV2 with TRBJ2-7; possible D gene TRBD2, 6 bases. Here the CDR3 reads CASRGTRYEQYF. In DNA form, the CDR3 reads TGTGCCAGCCGGGGGACCCGCTACGAGCAGTACTTC.